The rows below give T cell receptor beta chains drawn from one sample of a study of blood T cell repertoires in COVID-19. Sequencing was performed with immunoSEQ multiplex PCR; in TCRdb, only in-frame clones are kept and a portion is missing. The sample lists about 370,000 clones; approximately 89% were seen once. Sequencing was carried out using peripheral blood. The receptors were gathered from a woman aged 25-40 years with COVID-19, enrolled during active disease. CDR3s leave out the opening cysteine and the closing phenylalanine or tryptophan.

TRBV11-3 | ASSFQGYNEQF
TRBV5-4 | ASSLGGTSTDTQY
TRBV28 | ASSPLDRRKSYEQY
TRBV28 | ASSPPRRELAKNIQY
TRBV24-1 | ATSDQGWNYGYT
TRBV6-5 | AISRAGDNLWELF
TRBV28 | ASSFGQNEQF
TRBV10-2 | ASSGGGSYNEQF
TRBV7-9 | ASSTQQDYEQY
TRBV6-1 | ASSEAGQGAYEQF
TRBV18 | ASSPAGNPHEQF
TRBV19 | ASSPGTGYTEAF
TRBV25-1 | ASSEVGGGPGGDTQY
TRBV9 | ASSPTRDNSYEQY
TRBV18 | ASSPSVRRLNYEQY
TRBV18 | ASSAGRQWPQH
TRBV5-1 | ASSLAGTGAPYEQY
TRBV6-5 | ASSNSGSSYEQY
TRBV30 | AWSGQGRAF
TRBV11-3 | ASSSGTGGFNEQF
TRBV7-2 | ASSLGSGRANEQF
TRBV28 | ASSRGGNVNQPQH
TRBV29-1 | SVDAGYGYT
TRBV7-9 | ASSLALAGTSGKQY
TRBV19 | ASSIEGAGGSSYNEQF
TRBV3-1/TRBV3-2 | ATSVEAGAGNTIY
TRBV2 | ASSLSGETQY
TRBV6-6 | ASSQNRASSYNSPLH
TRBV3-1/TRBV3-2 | ASSQQVGGIGAF
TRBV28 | ASSPTGDLYEQY
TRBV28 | ASHDRGFYEQY
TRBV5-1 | ASSRMITTGLGSYEQY
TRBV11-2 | ASSSQGRGVEQY
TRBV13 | ASSLVVRGGSGNTIY
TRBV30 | AWSARQSSPLH
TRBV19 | ASSIGSGRETQY
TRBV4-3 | ASSRSLTSGRARTGELF
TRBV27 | ASCPGQTNLLAKNIQY
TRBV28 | ASTSGAYPFEQY
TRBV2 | ASSEDSNTGELF
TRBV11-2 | ASSSQPGISYTEAF
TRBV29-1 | SVDPDRSTEAF
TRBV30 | AWCDSSYEQY
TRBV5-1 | ASSGGTDNEQF
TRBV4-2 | ASSLAGPSYEQY
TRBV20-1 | SARPAGELF
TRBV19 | ASSPPGWYQETQY
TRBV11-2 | ASSFGGGQLSEQY
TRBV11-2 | ASSLIGQNEQY
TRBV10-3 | AISESKGYTEAF
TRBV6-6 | ASTLTSPGELF
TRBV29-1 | SALGAANTGELF
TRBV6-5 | ASRARDRAYEQY
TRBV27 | ASSLSRETDTQY
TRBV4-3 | ASSPGLAGVQETQY
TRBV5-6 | ASSLEREGTDTQY
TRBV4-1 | ASSQDGQGNIYGYT